This is a list of T cell receptor beta chains from one sample in a study of cytomegalovirus exposure and HLA in healthy donors. Measured with immunoSEQ multiplex PCR; TCRdb has only the in-frame clones, and not every one. The sample shows fewer than 150,000 clones, approximately 80% of them seen only once. Sequenced material: PBMCs. All receptors derive from a man in his forties in good health and CMV-seropositive. CDR3s include the opening cysteine and the closing phenylalanine or tryptophan. D genes are given only for firm matches. Size tells how often a clone was seen (once, few, many) or the class of an expanded clone, and some rows leave it out.

D	size	V	J	DNA	CDR3
.	.	TRBV6-1	TRBJ2-5	TGTGCCAGCCAAAACTCTAATCAAGAGACCCAGTACTTC	CASQNSNQETQYF
.	once	TRBV6-5	TRBJ2-7	TGTGCCAGCAGTTACTCTGGGACACCAGGTTTCGAGCAGTACTTC	CASSYSGTPGFEQYF
TRBD2	.	TRBV30	TRBJ2-6	TGTGCCTGGAGGGGGCGGGGGGTACCTGGGGCCAACGTCCTGACTTTC	CAWRGRGVPGANVLTF
.	.	TRBV2	TRBJ2-7	TGTGCCAGATCTCGAGGGACAACATACGAGCAGTACTTC	CARSRGTTYEQYF
TRBD1	.	TRBV11-3	TRBJ1-2	TGTGCCAGCAGCCGGGACAGAGCTAACTATGGCTACACCTTC	CASSRDRANYGYTF
TRBD1	.	TRBV27	TRBJ2-7	TGTGCCAGCAGCCCGGGACAGAACTACGAGCAGTACTTC	CASSPGQNYEQYF
TRBD2	.	TRBV7-2	TRBJ2-7	TGTGCCAGCAGCTTAGAGCGGGGAAACGAGCAGTACTTC	CASSLERGNEQYF
TRBD1	.	TRBV6-1	TRBJ1-2	TGTGCCAGCAGAGGACAGGGGCGCTATGGCTACACCTTC	CASRGQGRYGYTF
TRBD1	.	TRBV6-1	TRBJ2-7	TGTGCCAGCAGAATCGGGACAGGGGGCAACAACGAGCAGTACTTC	CASRIGTGGNNEQYF
.	.	TRBV11-2	TRBJ2-6	TGTGCCAGCAGCCCCAACGGACAGACCGGGGCCAACGTCCTGACTTTC	CASSPNGQTGANVLTF
.	.	TRBV5-8	TRBJ2-7	TGTGCCAGCAGCTCTAGAAACTACGAGCAGTACTTC	CASSSRNYEQYF
TRBD1	.	TRBV19	TRBJ2-7	TGTGCCAGTAGTACCGGGACAGGGGGCGTTGAGCAGTACTTC	CASSTGTGGVEQYF
.	.	TRBV9	TRBJ1-2	TGTGCCAGCAGCGTACGCCAGGACCCACAGGCAGAACTCTATGGCTACACCTTC	CASSVRQDPQAELYGYTF
TRBD1	.	TRBV30	TRBJ1-4	TGTGCCTGGAGTGTGGGACAGGTATACGAAAAACTGTTTTTT	CAWSVGQVYEKLFF
TRBD1	.	TRBV7-3	TRBJ2-3	TGTGCCAGCAGCGCACAGGGGCAGCTGACCCCTAATACGCAGTATTTT	CASSAQGQLTPNTQYF
TRBD1	few	TRBV27	TRBJ1-2	TGTGCCAGCAGTTTAGGACAGGGGGTCTATGGCTACACCTTC	CASSLGQGVYGYTF
TRBD1	.	TRBV7-3	TRBJ2-1	TGTGCCAGCAGCTTGGGACAGGGGAGGGTTGAGCAGTTCTTC	CASSLGQGRVEQFF
.	.	TRBV6-5	TRBJ2-7	TGTGCCAGCAGTTACGGCCACGAGCAGTACTTC	CASSYGHEQYF
.	.	TRBV7-2	TRBJ1-1	TGTGCCAGCAGCTTTAAGCCGGAGGGCACTGAAGCTTTCTTT	CASSFKPEGTEAFF
.	.	TRBV4-3	TRBJ1-1	TGCGCCAGCAGCCAAGATATACAGGGAGACACTGAAGCTTTCTTT	CASSQDIQGDTEAFF
.	.	TRBV12-5	TRBJ1-1	TGTGCTAGTGGGATTTGGGAGGGGTGGAGCACTGAAGCTTTCTTT	CASGIWEGWSTEAFF
.	.	TRBV11-2	TRBJ1-2	TGTGCCAGCAGCTTAGGCAGGGGTGGAAACTATGGCTACACCTTC	CASSLGRGGNYGYTF
TRBD2	few	TRBV12-5	TRBJ2-1	TGTGCTAGTGGTTTTGGACTAGCGGGAGCCAATGAGCAGTTCTTC	CASGFGLAGANEQFF
.	.	TRBV19	TRBJ1-6	TGTGCCAGTAGTATTTTCGGACAACCGACGGCACCCCTCCACTTT	CASSIFGQPTAPLHF
.	.	TRBV5-6	TRBJ2-5	TGTGCCAGCAGCTTGGTGGGGCGGGAGACCCAGTACTTC	CASSLVGRETQYF
TRBD2	.	TRBV2	TRBJ2-7	TGTGCCGCAGCTCCTAGCGGGAAGGGGGGCGAGCAGTACTTC	CAAAPSGKGGEQYF
.	.	TRBV4-1	TRBJ1-2	TGCGCCAGCAGCGGACGGAGGAACGACTACACCTTC	CASSGRRNDYTF
TRBD1	.	TRBV7-2	TRBJ2-7	TGTGCCAGTGGCCCGGGAACAGGGGGCTTCTACGAGCAGTACTTC	CASGPGTGGFYEQYF
TRBD1	.	TRBV2	TRBJ2-7	TGTGCCAGCCAGTCGACAGGGCCCTCCTACGAGCAGTACTTC	CASQSTGPSYEQYF
TRBD1	.	TRBV7-9	TRBJ2-1	TGTGCCAGCAGCTTAGGTCAGGGGGTGTACAATGAGCAGTTCTTC	CASSLGQGVYNEQFF
TRBD2	.	TRBV7-9	TRBJ2-5	TGTGCCAGCAGCTTAAAGCGACTAGCGGGAACCCTACAAGAGACCCAGTACTTC	CASSLKRLAGTLQETQYF
.	few	TRBV9	TRBJ2-7	TGTGCCAGCAGCGTAGGCGCTAGCTTACCCTACGAGCAGTACTTC	CASSVGASLPYEQYF
.	few	TRBV18	TRBJ1-6	TGTGCCAGCTCACCCGGCCTAGGTCAGGGGAATTCACCCCTCCACTTT	CASSPGLGQGNSPLHF